One and the same sample provided the 17 T cell receptor beta chains below, sequenced in a study of T-cell memory formation after mild COVID-19 (dated by TCRdb to the early 2020s). Receptor amplification or capture employed 5' RACE. The run used an Illumina NovaSeq 6000. Starting from the raw public reads, TCRdb applied fastp trimming at Q25, assembled clones with MiXCR and retained in-frame beta chains. Every entry covers one CDR3 protein and lists the most common genes and DNA from its rows. This sample gives some 210,000 distinct CDR3 sequences in total; about 18% of them show up just once. 2.4% of the sample belongs to the ten largest clones. The sequenced sample consisted of PBMCs or a T cell subset sorted from them (not recorded which). The origin of the receptors is an adult woman who had mild COVID-19 (a few samples of this study predate the infection). The sample titles of this study are shuffled in the database, so cell type and time point are left out; the donor was told from shared clones.

The rearrangement uses TRBV7-2 and TRBJ2-7; 12 bases align to TRBD2. The V gene end was trimmed by 5 bases and the J gene end by 0 bases; junction bases not matched to a gene: 2. The CDR3 is 15 residues long. In germline, CDR1 is SGHTA, CDR2 FQGNSA. The CDR3 nucleotides read TGTGCCAGCAGCCGGGGACTAGCGGGCTCCTACGAGCAGTACTTC. It specifies CASSRGLAGSYEQYF. Together with reference TRBV7-2 and TRBJ2-7, the CDR3 gives the full variable domain: GAGVSQSPSNKVTEKGKDVELRCDPISGHTALYWYRQSLGQGLEFLIYFQGNSAPDKSGLPSDRFSAERTGGSVSTLTIQRTQQEDSAVYLCASSRGLAGSYEQYFGPGTRLTVT.

The V gene is TRBV13, the J gene TRBJ2-1, with D possibly matching TRBD2 (5 bases). V lost 5 bases, J lost 0 bases, and 26 bases lay in between. The CDR3 length is 20 residues. Germline V gene data show CDR1 as PRHDT and CDR2 as FYEKMQ (reference sequence). CDR3 in amino acids: CASSRTGITFSESSYNEQFF. The CDR3 coding sequence is TGTGCCAGCAGCCGTACCGGGATTACATTTTCGGAGAGCTCCTACAATGAGCAGTTCTTC. Full variable domain (rest looked up from reference TRBV13 and TRBJ2-1): AAGVIQSPRHLIKEKRETATLKCYPIPRHDTVYWYQQGPGQDPQFLISFYEKMQSDKGSIPDRFSAQQFSDYHSELNMSSLELGDSALYFCASSRTGITFSESSYNEQFFGPGTRLTVL.

This chain uses TRBV27 with TRBJ1-2, with 8 positions matching TRBD1. The V segment lost 2 bases and the J segment 4 bases; nucleotides outside the gene matches: 3. The CDR3 covers 14 residues. Germline V gene sequence: CDR1 MNHEY, CDR2 SMNVEV (reference sequence). The CDR3: CASSLNTGGYGYTF. DNA of the CDR3: TGTGCCAGCAGTTTAAATACAGGGGGCTATGGCTACACCTTC.

J is TRBJ1-1 and V is TRBV6-5; 9 nucleotides match TRBD1. Germline trimming cut 10 bases from V and 7 bases from J; bases unmatched to any gene: 10. Per germline, CDR1 MNHEY and CDR2 SVGAGI. The CDR3 is made up of 13 amino acids. The CDR3 region is CATGDRESREAFF. CDR3 bases: TGTGCCACCGGGGACAGGGAGAGTCGTGAAGCTTTCTTT.

The genes are TRBV6-5 and TRBJ1-2; D perhaps matches TRBD1 (5 bases). This CDR3 contains 14 residues. From germline, CDR1 is MNHEY and CDR2 SVGAGI. Trimming removed 8 bases from V and 2 bases from J, with 15 bases in between. CDR3 in amino acids: CASAGPGENYGYTF. DNA for the CDR3: TGTGCCAGCGCGGGACCCGGAGAAAACTATGGCTACACCTTC.

A single count supports this clonotype. The V call is TRBV6-6, the J call TRBJ2-1; D is unclear. V lost 4 bases, J lost 9 bases, and 13 bases lay in between. The CDR3 runs to 13 residues. Germline V lookup: CDR1 MNHNY, CDR2 SVGAGI (reference sequence). The CDR3 reads CASSLRFSTEQFF. Written as DNA, the CDR3 is TGTGCCAGCAGTTTACGATTCTCCACTGAGCAGTTCTTC.

This clonotype was counted between two and nine times. This sequence joins TRBV7-8 and TRBJ2-7; weak D call: TRBD1 (6 bases). Germline assignment: CDR1 SGHVS and CDR2 FQNEAQ. Trimming shortened V by 6 bases and J by 2 bases, and 17 bases separated the two germline ends. The CDR3 extends over 15 amino acids. The CDR3, as DNA: TGTGCCAGCAGAGCGTCATGGGGGCAGGCCTACGAGCAGTACTTC. Protein sequence: CASRASWGQAYEQYF.

This clonotype was detected ten times or more. The chain employs TRBV6-1 and TRBJ2-7, with TRBD1 matching over 7 bases. CDR3 length: 13 amino acids. J gave up 7 bases and V 1 base, and 4 bases lay outside the gene matches. Germline V gene data show CDR1 as MNHNS and CDR2 as SASEGT. The CDR3: CASSEVPRGEQYF. The CDR3 DNA sequence: TGTGCCAGCAGTGAAGTCCCCAGGGGGGAGCAGTACTTC.

A few counts support this clonotype. V usage is TRBV12-3 or TRBV12-4 and J usage is TRBJ2-1; 7 bases line up with TRBD1. The CDR3 is made up of 15 amino acids. The V segment lost 6 bases and the J segment 7 bases; nucleotides outside the gene matches: 12. The CDR3 loop is CASSHGADRINEQFF. In DNA, the CDR3 is TGTGCCAGCAGCCATGGAGCGGACAGGATTAATGAGCAGTTCTTC.

The chain employs TRBV3-1 and TRBJ2-1; D perhaps matches TRBD2 (6 bases). Trimming left V 1 base short and J 5 bases short, with 6 bases between. This CDR3 has 13 residues. The germline V gene has CDR1 LGHDT and CDR2 YNNKEL (reference sequence). CDR3 region: CASSQGGDNEQFF. Here the CDR3 DNA reads TGTGCCAGCAGCCAAGGGGGGGACAATGAGCAGTTCTTC.

In this sample, this clonotype turned up a few times. The gene calls are TRBV3-1 and TRBJ1-6; 7 nucleotides agree with TRBD1. V shed 5 bases, J shed 7 bases, and the junction held 8 bases outside the gene matches. Germline V gene lookup returns CDR1 LGHDT and CDR2 YNNKEL (reference sequence). The CDR3 totals 15 residues. CDR3 in amino acids: CASSFLGQLNSPLHF. CDR3 DNA: TGTGCCAGCAGCTTCCTGGGACAGCTAAATTCACCCCTCCACTTT. The full variable domain, completed using reference TRBV3-1 and TRBJ1-6, is DTAVSQTPKYLVTQMGNDKSIKCEQNLGHDTMYWYKQDSKKFLKIMFSYNNKELIINETVPNRFSPKSPDKAHLNLHINSLELGDSAVYFCASSFLGQLNSPLHFGNGTRLTVT.

This clonotype was picked up a small number of times. CDR3 sequence reads: CASNRRQGSGNTIYF. Here the CDR3 DNA reads TGTGCCAGCAACCGTCGACAGGGGTCTGGAAACACCATATATTTT. The chain has TRBV12-3 or TRBV12-4 and TRBJ1-3; 8 positions match TRBD1. There are 15 residues in the CDR3. The J segment lost 1 base and the V segment lost 7 bases, leaving 6 bases of the junction unmatched.

The J gene is TRBJ2-3, the V gene TRBV29-1; D is possibly TRBD1 (5 bases). Germline V lookup: CDR1 SQVTM, CDR2 ANQGSEA. The CDR3 extends over 16 amino acids. The ends were cut back, 0 bases at V and 4 bases at J, with 17 bases in the middle. The CDR3 region is CSVEDLAGWVADTQYF. The CDR3 DNA is TGCAGCGTTGAAGATCTGGCAGGGTGGGTTGCAGATACGCAGTATTTT.

The sample holds a few counts of this clonotype. The chain recombines TRBV10-3 with TRBJ2-7, with a weak D call TRBD2 (5 bases). Germline CDR1 is ENHRY and CDR2 is SYGVKD. The CDR3 has 15 amino acids. Trimming left V 2 bases short and J 1 base short, with 12 bases between. For the CDR3, the DNA is TGTGCCATCAGTGAGCGGGGTCGGACGTCCTACGAGCAGTACTTC. Translating gives CAISERGRTSYEQYF.

Only a few counts were recorded for this clonotype. V gene TRBV15 combines with J gene TRBJ2-1; 15 positions match TRBD2. Unmatched junction bases numbered 6, after V lost 0 bases and J lost 9 bases. Germline V gene lookup returns CDR1 LNHNV and CDR2 YYDKDF (reference sequence). The CDR3 is made up of 17 amino acids. Here the CDR3 DNA reads TGTGCCACCAGCAGAGACCTCGGACTAGCGGGAGGGGGTGAGCAGTTCTTC. Residues: CATSRDLGLAGGGEQFF. Full variable domain (missing parts from reference TRBV15 and TRBJ2-1): DAMVIQNPRYQVTQFGKPVTLSCSQTLNHNVMYWYQQKSSQAPKLLFHYYDKDFNNEADTPDNFQSRRPNTSFCFLDIRSPGLGDTAMYLCATSRDLGLAGGGEQFFGPGTRLTVL.

The J gene is TRBJ1-6, the V gene TRBV7-2; tentative D call: TRBD1 (6 bases). The V gene lost 1 base and the J gene lost 4 bases, with 8 bases spanning the gap. The CDR3 spans 15 residues. CDR1 and CDR2 (germline): SGHTA, FQGNSA. CDR3 loop: CASSLVGAYNSPLHF. The DNA for the CDR3 is TGTGCCAGCAGCTTAGTGGGGGCTTATAATTCACCCCTCCACTTT.

This clonotype was seen a few times. This sequence joins TRBV4-3 and TRBJ1-2; TRBD1 aligns across 8 bases. The CDR3 covers 14 residues. In germline, CDR1 is LGHNA, CDR2 YSLEER. Trimming at V came to 3 bases and at J to 8 bases, leaving 8 bases not matched to a gene. CDR3 in amino acids: CASSQLQGAEGYTF. CDR3 coding DNA: TGCGCCAGCAGCCAGTTGCAGGGGGCAGAGGGCTACACCTTC.